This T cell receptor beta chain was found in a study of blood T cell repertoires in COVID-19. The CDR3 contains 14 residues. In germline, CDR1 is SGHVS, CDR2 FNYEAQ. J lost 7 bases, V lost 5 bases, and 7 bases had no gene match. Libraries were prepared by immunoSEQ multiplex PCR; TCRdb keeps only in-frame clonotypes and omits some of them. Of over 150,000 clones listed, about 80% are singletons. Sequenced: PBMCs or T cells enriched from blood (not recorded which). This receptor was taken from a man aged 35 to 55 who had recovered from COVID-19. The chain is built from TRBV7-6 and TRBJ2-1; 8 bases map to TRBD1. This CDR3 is CASSERQGRNEQFF. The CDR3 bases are TGTGCCAGCAGCGAGCGACAGGGGAGGAATGAGCAGTTCTTC.